This T cell receptor beta chain derives from a study of cytomegalovirus exposure and HLA in healthy donors. PCR used 60 Vbeta primers and 13 Jbeta primers. Produced via immunoSEQ multiplex PCR; TCRdb's table is partial and in-frame only. The sample holds 150,000 to 250,000 clones, 79% seen once. Whole-study results and caveats: For TCR beta chains, V- and J-gene trimming was later linked to a missense DCLRE1C variant.

From germline, CDR1 is SNHLY and CDR2 FYNNEI. The CDR3 spans 15 residues. Trimming left V 6 bases short and J 2 bases short, with 11 bases between. Concerning this clone itself: Its antigen is not identified.

Material for sequencing was PBMCs. The rearrangement joins TRBV2 to TRBJ2-6; D not certain. This clonotype was sampled from a woman in her twenties or thirties in good health and CMV-seropositive. This CDR3 reads CASSRDIAGANVLTF. For the CDR3, the DNA is TGTGCCAGCAGCCGAGACATAGCTGGGGCCAACGTCCTGACTTTC. Full variable domain (rest looked up from reference TRBV2 and TRBJ2-6): EPEVTQTPSHQVTQMGQEVILRCVPISNHLYFYWYRQILGQKVEFLVSFYNNEISEKSEIFDDQFSVERPDGSNFTLKIRSTKLEDSAMYFCASSRDIAGANVLTFGAGSRLTVL.